Only one count was recorded for the clone carrying this T cell receptor (beta chain). The sample originates from a study of tumor and adjacent non-tumor tissue in lung cancer. The CDR3 covers 12 residues. Trimming removed 9 bases at V and 5 bases at J, with 13 bases between. CDR1 is SGHAT and CDR2 is FQDESV in the germline V gene (reference sequence). This sample's RNA came from whole unsorted tissue. The library came from three nested PCR rounds adapted from ARM-PCR protocols. TCRdb analysed the multiplex PCR reads with MiXCR anew, one entry per CDR3 protein. The sample consists of under 150,000 distinct CDR3 sequences, around 66% of them appearing once.

The sequenced sample was lung tumor tissue. V is TRBV11-1 and J is TRBJ1-2; D possibly corresponds to TRBD1 (5 bases). The receptor's source is a man aged 60 to 69 with small cell lung cancer. CDR3 in amino acids: CASVGTSYGYTF. CDR3 sequence (DNA): TGTGCCAGTGTCGGGACTAGTTATGGCTACACCTTC.